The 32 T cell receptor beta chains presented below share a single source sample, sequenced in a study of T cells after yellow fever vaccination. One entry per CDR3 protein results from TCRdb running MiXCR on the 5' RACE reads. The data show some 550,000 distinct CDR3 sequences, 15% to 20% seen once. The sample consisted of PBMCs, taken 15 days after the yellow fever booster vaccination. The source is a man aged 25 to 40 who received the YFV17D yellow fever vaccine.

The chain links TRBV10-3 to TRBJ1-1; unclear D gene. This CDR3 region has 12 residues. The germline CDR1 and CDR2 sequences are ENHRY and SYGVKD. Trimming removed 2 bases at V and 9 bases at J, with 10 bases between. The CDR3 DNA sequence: TGTGCCATCAGTGAGACTGTTTTTAAAGCTTTCTTT. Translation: CAISETVFKAFF.

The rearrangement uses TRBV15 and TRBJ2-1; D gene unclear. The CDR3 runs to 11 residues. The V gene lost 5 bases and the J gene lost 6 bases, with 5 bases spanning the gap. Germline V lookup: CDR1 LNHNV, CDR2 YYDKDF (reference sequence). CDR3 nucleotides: TGTGCCACCAGCTCTCCCAATGAGCAGTTCTTC. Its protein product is CATSSPNEQFF.

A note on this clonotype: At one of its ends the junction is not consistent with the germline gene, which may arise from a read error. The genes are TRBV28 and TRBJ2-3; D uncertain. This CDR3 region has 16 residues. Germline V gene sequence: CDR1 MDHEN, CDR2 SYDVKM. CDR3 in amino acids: CASSLSRTGHTYTQYF. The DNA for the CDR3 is TGTGCCAGCAGTTTATCCCGAACGGGTCACACATATACGCAGTATTTT.

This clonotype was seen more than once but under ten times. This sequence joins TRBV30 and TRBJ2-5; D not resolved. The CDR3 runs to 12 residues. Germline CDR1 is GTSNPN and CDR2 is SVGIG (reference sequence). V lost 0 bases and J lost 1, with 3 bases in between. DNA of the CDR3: TGTGCCTGGAGTGTCTCCCAAGAGACCCAGTACTTC. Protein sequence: CAWSVSQETQYF.

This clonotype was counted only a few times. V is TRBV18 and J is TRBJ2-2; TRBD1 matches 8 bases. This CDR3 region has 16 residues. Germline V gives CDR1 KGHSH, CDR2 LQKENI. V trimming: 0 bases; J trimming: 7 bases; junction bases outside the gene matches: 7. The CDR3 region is CASSPPSRGRIGELFF. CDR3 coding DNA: TGTGCCAGCTCACCACCCTCCAGGGGGCGCATCGGGGAGCTGTTTTTT.

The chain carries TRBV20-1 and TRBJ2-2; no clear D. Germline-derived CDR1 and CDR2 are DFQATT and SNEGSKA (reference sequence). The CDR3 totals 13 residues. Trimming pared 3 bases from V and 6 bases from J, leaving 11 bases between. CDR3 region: CSARETLSGELFF. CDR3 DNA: TGCAGTGCTAGGGAGACTCTCTCCGGGGAGCTGTTTTTT.

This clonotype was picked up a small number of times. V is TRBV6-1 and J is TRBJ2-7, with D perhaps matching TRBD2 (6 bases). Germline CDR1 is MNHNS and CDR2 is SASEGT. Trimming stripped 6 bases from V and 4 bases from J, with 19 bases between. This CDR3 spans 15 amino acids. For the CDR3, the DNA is TGTGCCAGCAGACTACGGGACTCCTTCGGGTACGAGCAGTACTTC. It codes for CASRLRDSFGYEQYF.

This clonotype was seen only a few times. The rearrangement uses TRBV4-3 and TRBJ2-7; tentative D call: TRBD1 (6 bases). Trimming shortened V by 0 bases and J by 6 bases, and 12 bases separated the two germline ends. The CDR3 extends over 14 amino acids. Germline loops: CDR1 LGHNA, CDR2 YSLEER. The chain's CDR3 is CASSQDTTGSEQYF. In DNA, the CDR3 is TGCGCCAGCAGCCAAGATACGACAGGTAGCGAGCAGTACTTC.

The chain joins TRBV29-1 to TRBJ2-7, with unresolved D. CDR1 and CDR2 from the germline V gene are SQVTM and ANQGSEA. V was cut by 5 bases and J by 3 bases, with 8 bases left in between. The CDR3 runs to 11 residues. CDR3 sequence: CSVKIFYEQYF. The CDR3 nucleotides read TGCAGCGTTAAGATATTCTACGAGCAGTACTTC.

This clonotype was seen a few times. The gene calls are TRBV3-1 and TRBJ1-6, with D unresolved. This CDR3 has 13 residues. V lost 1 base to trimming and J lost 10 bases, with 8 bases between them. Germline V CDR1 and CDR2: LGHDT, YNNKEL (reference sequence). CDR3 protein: CASSQVSGSPLHF. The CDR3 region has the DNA TGTGCCAGCAGCCAAGTCAGCGGATCACCCCTCCACTTT.

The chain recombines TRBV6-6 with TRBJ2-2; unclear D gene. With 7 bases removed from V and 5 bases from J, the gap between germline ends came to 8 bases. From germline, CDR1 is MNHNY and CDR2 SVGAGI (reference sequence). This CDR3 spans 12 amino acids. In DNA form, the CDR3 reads TGTGCCAGCATTAAGGATACCGGGGAGCTGTTTTTT. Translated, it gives CASIKDTGELFF.

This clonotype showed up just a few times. The CDR3 nucleotides are TGTGCCAGCTCACAAGGGACGTTCCCAGGTGAAGCTTTCTTT. This encodes CASSQGTFPGEAFF. The J gene is TRBJ1-1, the V gene TRBV18, with D perhaps TRBD1 (5 bases). Germline values: CDR1 KGHSH, CDR2 LQKENI. There are 14 residues in the CDR3. V was clipped by 4 bases and J by 7 bases, with 16 bases between them. Together with reference TRBV18 and TRBJ1-1, the CDR3 gives the full variable domain: NAGVMQNPRHLVRRRGQEARLRCSPMKGHSHVYWYRQLPEEGLKFMVYLQKENIIDESGMPKERFSAEFPKEGPSILRIQQVVRGDSAAYFCASSQGTFPGEAFFGQGTRLTVV.

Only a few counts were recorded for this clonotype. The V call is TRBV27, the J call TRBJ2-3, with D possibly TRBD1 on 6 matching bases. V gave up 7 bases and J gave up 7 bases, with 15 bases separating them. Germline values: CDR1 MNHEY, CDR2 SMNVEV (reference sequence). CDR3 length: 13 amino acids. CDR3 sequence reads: CASKTPGAYTQYF. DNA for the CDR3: TGTGCCAGCAAAACCCCAGGGGCATATACGCAGTATTTT.

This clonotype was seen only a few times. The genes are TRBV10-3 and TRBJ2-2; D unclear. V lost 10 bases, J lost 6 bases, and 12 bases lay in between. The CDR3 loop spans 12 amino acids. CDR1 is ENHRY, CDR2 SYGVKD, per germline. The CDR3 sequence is CATQGLAGELFF. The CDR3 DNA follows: TGTGCCACCCAAGGCCTGGCCGGGGAGCTGTTTTTT.

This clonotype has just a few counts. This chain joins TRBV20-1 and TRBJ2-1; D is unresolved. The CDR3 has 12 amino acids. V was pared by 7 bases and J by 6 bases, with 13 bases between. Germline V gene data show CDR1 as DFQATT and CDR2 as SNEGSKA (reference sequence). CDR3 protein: CSVADLSNEQFF. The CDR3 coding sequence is TGCAGTGTCGCGGACCTCTCCAATGAGCAGTTCTTC.

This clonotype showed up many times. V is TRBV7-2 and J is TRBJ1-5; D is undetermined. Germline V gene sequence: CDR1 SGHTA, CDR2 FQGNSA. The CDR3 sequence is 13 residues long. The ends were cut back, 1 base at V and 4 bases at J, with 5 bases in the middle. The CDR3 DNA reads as TGTGCCAGCAGCTTAGGGAAGAATCAGCCCCAGCATTTT. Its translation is CASSLGKNQPQHF. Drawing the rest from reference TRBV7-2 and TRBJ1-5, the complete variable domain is GAGVSQSPSNKVTEKGKDVELRCDPISGHTALYWYRQSLGQGLEFLIYFQGNSAPDKSGLPSDRFSAERTGGSVSTLTIQRTQQEDSAVYLCASSLGKNQPQHFGDGTRLSIL.

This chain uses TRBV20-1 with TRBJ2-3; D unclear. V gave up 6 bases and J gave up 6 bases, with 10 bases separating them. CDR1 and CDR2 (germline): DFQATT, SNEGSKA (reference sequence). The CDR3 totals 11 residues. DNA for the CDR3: TGCAGTGCCAGCCCGCGGGATACGCAGTATTTT. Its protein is CSASPRDTQYF.

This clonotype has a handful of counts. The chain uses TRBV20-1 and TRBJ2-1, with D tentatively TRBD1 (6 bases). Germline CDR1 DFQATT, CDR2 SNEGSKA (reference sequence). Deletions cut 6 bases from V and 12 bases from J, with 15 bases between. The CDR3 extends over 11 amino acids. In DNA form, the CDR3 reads TGCAGTGCCACAAAAGCAGGGGCGCAGTTCTTC. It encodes CSATKAGAQFF.

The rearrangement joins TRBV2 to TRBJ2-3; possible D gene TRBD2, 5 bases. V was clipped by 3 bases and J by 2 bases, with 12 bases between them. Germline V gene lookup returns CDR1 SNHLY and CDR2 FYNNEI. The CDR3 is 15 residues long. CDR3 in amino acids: CASSEVGSDTDTQYF. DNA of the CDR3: TGTGCCAGCAGTGAGGTTGGTAGCGACACAGATACGCAGTATTTT. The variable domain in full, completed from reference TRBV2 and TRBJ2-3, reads EPEVTQTPSHQVTQMGQEVILRCVPISNHLYFYWYRQILGQKVEFLVSFYNNEISEKSEIFDDQFSVERPDGSNFTLKIRSTKLEDSAMYFCASSEVGSDTDTQYFGPGTRLTVL.

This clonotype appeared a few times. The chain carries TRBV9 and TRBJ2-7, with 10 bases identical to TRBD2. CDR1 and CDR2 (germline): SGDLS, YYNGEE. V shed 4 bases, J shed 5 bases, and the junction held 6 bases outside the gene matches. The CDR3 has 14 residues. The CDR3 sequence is CASSHSGRKDEQYF. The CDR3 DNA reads TGTGCCAGCAGCCATAGCGGGAGGAAGGACGAGCAGTACTTC.

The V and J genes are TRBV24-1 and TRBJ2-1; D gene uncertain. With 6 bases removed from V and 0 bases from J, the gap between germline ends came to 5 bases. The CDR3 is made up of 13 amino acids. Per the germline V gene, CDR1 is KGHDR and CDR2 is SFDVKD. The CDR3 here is CATSQSSYNEQFF. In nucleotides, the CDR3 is TGTGCCACCAGTCAAAGCTCCTACAATGAGCAGTTCTTC.

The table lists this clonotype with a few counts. Here the CDR3 reads CASAPPSGDYNEQFF. The DNA of the CDR3 is TGCGCCAGCGCCCCGCCGAGCGGAGATTACAATGAGCAGTTCTTC. The chain uses TRBV5-1 and TRBJ2-1; perhaps TRBD2 as D (5 bases). The CDR3 consists of 15 residues. The germline CDR1 and CDR2 sequences are SGHRS and YFSETQ. Between the trimmed V and J ends, which lost 7 bases and 4 bases, there was a span of 18 bases.

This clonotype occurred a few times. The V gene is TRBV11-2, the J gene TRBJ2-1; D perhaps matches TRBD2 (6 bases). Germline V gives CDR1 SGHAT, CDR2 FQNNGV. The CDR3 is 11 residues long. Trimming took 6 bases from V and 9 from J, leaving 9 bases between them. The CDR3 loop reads CASRSAGEQFF. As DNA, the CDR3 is TGTGCCAGCAGGTCAGCGGGTGAGCAGTTCTTC. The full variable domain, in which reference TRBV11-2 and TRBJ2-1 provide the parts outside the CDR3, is EAGVAQSPRYKIIEKRQSVAFWCNPISGHATLYWYQQILGQGPKLLIQFQNNGVVDDSQLPKDRFSAERLKGVDSTLKIQPAKLEDSAVYLCASRSAGEQFFGPGTRLTVL.

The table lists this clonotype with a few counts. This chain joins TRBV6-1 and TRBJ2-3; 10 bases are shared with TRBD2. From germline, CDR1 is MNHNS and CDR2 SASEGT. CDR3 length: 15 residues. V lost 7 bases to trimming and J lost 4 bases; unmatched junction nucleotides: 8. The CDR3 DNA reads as TGTGCCAGCACCCCTAGCGGGGGTGGACCAGATACGCAGTATTTT. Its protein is CASTPSGGGPDTQYF.

The CDR3 sequence: CASGALLGQGGYEQYF. In DNA, the CDR3 is TGTGCCAGCGGAGCCCTCCTCGGACAGGGCGGGTACGAGCAGTACTTC. The rearrangement joins TRBV27 to TRBJ2-7, with 8 nucleotides matching TRBD1. This CDR3 region has 16 residues. V was clipped by 8 bases and J by 4 bases; unmatched bases: 16. Germline-derived CDR1 and CDR2 are MNHEY and SMNVEV (reference sequence).

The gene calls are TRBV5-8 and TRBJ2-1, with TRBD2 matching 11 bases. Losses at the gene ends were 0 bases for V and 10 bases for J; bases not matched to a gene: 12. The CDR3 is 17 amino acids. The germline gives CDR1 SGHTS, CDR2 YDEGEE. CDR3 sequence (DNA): TGTGCCAGCAGCTTGGAAGGGGGACTAGCGGCTCCAGGGGAGCAGTTCTTC. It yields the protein CASSLEGGLAAPGEQFF.

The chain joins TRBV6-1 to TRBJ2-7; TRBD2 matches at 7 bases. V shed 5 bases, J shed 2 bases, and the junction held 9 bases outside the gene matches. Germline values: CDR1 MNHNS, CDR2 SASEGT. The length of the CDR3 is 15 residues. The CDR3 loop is CASSPPGLTTYEQYF. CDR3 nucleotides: TGTGCCAGCAGTCCGCCGGGACTAACCACCTACGAGCAGTACTTC.

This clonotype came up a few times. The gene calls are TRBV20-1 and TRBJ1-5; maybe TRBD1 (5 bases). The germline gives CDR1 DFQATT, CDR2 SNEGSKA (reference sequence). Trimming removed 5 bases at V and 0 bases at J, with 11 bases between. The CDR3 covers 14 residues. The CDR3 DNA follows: TGCAGTGCTGTCCAGGGAAATAGCAATCAGCCCCAGCATTTT. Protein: CSAVQGNSNQPQHF.

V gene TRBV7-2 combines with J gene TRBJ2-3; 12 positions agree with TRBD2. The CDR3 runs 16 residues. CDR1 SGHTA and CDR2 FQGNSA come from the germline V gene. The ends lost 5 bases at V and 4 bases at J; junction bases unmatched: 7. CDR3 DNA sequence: TGTGCCAGCAGCCCGACTAGCGGGAGATTCGCAGATACGCAGTATTTT. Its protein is CASSPTSGRFADTQYF.

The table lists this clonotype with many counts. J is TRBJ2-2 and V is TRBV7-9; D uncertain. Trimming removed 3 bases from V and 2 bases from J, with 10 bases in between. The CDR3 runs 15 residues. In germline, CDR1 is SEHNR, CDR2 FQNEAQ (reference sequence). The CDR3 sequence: CASSLETGNTGELFF. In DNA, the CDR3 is TGTGCCAGCAGCTTGGAGACGGGCAACACCGGGGAGCTGTTTTTT. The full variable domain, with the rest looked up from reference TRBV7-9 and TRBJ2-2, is DTGVSQNPRHKITKRGQNVTFRCDPISEHNRLYWYRQTLGQGPEFLTYFQNEAQLEKSRLLSDRFSAERPKGSFSTLEIQRTEQGDSAMYLCASSLETGNTGELFFGEGSRLTVL.

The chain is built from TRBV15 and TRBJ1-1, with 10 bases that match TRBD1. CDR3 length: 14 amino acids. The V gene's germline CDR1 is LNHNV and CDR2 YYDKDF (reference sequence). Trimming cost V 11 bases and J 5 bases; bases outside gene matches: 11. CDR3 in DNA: TGTGCCTCCATGCCGGGACAGGGGTTTACTGAAGCTTTCTTT. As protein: CASMPGQGFTEAFF.

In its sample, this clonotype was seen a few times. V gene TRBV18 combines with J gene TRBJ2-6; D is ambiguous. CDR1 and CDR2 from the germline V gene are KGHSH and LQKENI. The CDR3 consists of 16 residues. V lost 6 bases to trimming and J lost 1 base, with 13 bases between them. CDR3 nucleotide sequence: TGTGCCAGCTCTAGCAGTTGGGTTTCTGGGGCCAACGTCCTGACTTTC. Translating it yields CASSSSWVSGANVLTF.